This paragraph reports one TCR beta chain. This clonotype was counted between two and nine times. It has no known antigen specificity. Base qualities are not provided; no much larger clone lies one nucleotide away. These data originate in a study of response to subunit inactivated influenza vaccine (dated by TCRdb to the late 2010s). With respect to the entire study: Deep quantitative profiling of the T cell receptor repertoire was used in the study to follow responses to a trivalent subunit inactivated influenza vaccine. The paper as a whole reports these results and caveats: The authors proposed that each seasonal influenza vaccination may bring in only a limited number of new T cells.

Library preparation was by RT-PCR. TCRdb records Illumina HiSeq 2500 as the sequencer. The public reads were quality trimmed at Q25 with fastp and then assembled into clones with MiXCR by TCRdb, keeping productive beta chains. Duplicate CDR3 protein sequences are folded into a single record with the most common DNA and genes. For this sample there are under 200,000 distinct CDR3 sequences; roughly 12% appear just once. The ten largest account for over 25% of the sample. This sample was shared with a second study, whose subject was T cells expressing NK-cell markers. As the second publication notes: TCR beta cDNA libraries were prepared using 5'RACE template switching, which introduced a universal primer site and unique molecular identifiers. TCR beta-chain repertoires were profiled in sorted CD3+CD56+NKG2C+, CD3+CD56+NKG2C- and CD3+CD56-NKG2C+ T-cell subsets from several donors. Of the eight sequenced donors, seven were found to be HCMV-seropositive and one was found to be HCMV-seronegative. To restrict sorting to alphabetaTCR-expressing T cells, an anti-gammadeltaTCR antibody was added in several experiments. In roughly six donors, the dominant CD3+CD56+NKG2C+ clonotypes were among the top 10 CD8+ clonotypes and accounted for about 1.0-8% of CD8+ T cells. Those dominant clonotypes were again the most abundant among CD3+CD56-NKG2C+ cells in several donors, at about 25-60.1%. It remained unclear whether the expanded NKG2C-expressing T cell clones were specific for HCMV antigens. All eight donors whose samples were sequenced were randomly selected healthy volunteers, three of them men and five women. A commercial ELISA kit detecting HCMV-specific IgG in serum was used to determine HCMV serostatus. Peripheral blood mononuclear cells were isolated from blood by Ficoll density gradient centrifugation. CD4+ and CD8+ T cells were isolated from PBMC by magnetic immunoseparation with Miltenyi isolation kits. cDNA synthesis was primed from the TCR beta constant segment and was followed by two successive PCR amplification steps. Libraries were sequenced as 2 x 150 bp reads on Illumina HiSeq 2000/2500, MiSeq or NextSeq. MIGEC was used to demultiplex reads and group the reads by UMI, and MiTCR was used to assemble and quantify clonotypes. To remove erroneous sequences, TCR cDNA sequences were retained only when supported by two or more reads. The tcR package was used for downstream repertoire analysis, and clonotypes were matched between fractions using CDR3 nucleotide sequence together with V segment. VDJmatch was used to annotate antigen specificity against VDJdb, with one amino acid substitution in CDR3 allowed.

The receptor was derived from a man in his fifties who received an inactivated influenza vaccine. Donor details come from another sample of the same person, matched by shared clones. The input for sequencing was CD8+ T cells sorted from PBMCs, taken approximately 12 days after vaccination.

Read as DNA, the sequence is TGCAGTGCCCGCATCTCCGGGCTGGACACCGGGGAGCTGTTTTTT. It is translated as CSARISGLDTGELFF. The chain uses TRBV20-1 and TRBJ2-2; there is no confident call for the D gene. The germline V gene (reference sequence) supplies CDR1 DFQATT and CDR2 SNEGSKA. The CDR3 measures 15 amino acids from cysteine to phenylalanine. CDR3 DNA is the only sequence kept; it has 45 bases, read in frame from the first base. V sheds 6 bases and J sheds 3 bases, leaving 17 bases between their ends.